Listed here are 14 T cell receptor beta chains from one sample, sequenced in a study of blood T cell repertoires in COVID-19 (dated by TCRdb to about 2020). The library was prepared using the immunoSEQ multiplex PCR assay. TCRdb took over this immuneACCESS table, retaining in-frame rearrangements with V and J assigned. Such tables are incomplete; in checked studies, under half of the missing clones stem from an unresolved V gene, and the remainder is unexplained. Within this sample are approximately 670,000 clones, with 80% to 90% of them counted one time only. The top ten hold roughly 0.25% of the sample. The material sequenced was peripheral blood. The receptor source for this set is a woman between 18 and 30 years old with acute or convalescent COVID-19.

This clone has a handful of counts. Other nucleotide sequences from this sample produce the same CDR3. The CDR3 bases are TGTGCCAGCAGCCCCCGCGGCTCTGGAAACACCATATATTTT. Protein: CASSPRGSGNTIYF. The genes are TRBV7-9 and TRBJ1-3; no reliable D call. The CDR3 sequence is 14 residues long. Germline loops: CDR1 SEHNR, CDR2 FQNEAQ (reference sequence). The ends were cut back, 5 bases at V and 0 bases at J, with 8 bases in the middle.

The V gene is TRBV5-1, the J gene TRBJ1-1; no clear D. This CDR3 spans 14 amino acids. The germline gives CDR1 SGHRS, CDR2 YFSETQ. Trimming shortened V by 0 bases and J by 1 base, and 7 bases separated the two germline ends. CDR3 region: CASSLARPNTEAFF. In nucleotides, the CDR3 is TGCGCCAGCAGCTTGGCCAGGCCGAACACTGAAGCTTTCTTT.

Concerning this clone itself: Different DNA sequences within this sample yield the same CDR3. The CDR3 protein is CASSLKGDTIYF. CDR3 sequence (DNA): TGTGCCAGCAGTTTGAAGGGAGACACCATATATTTT. The chain links TRBV12-3 or TRBV12-4 to TRBJ1-3; no reliable D call. The CDR3 sequence is 12 residues long. The germline V and J ends were trimmed by 3 bases and 8 bases, with 8 bases remaining between them.

The chain has TRBV19 and TRBJ1-3; 7 bases are a match to TRBD1. With 3 bases clipped from V and 3 bases from J, the junction kept 2 bases outside the gene matches. The CDR3 covers 14 residues. Germline V gene sequence: CDR1 LNHDA, CDR2 SQIVND (reference sequence). DNA for the CDR3: TGTGCCAGTAGTATGGCAGGGGGTGGAAACACCATATATTTT. Its protein product is CASSMAGGGNTIYF.

The rearrangement links TRBV5-1 to TRBJ2-7; D is possibly TRBD1 (5 bases). Trimming pared 1 base from V and 3 bases from J, leaving 14 bases between. This CDR3 has 15 residues. CDR1 is SGHRS, CDR2 YFSETQ, per germline. The chain's CDR3 is CASSLMAGNIYEQYF. CDR3 coding DNA: TGCGCCAGCAGCTTGATGGCAGGGAATATCTACGAGCAGTACTTC.

V usage is TRBV6-1 and J usage is TRBJ1-4; the D is unclear. Deletions cut 2 bases from V and 8 bases from J, with 12 bases between. The CDR3 loop spans 14 amino acids. Germline V gene data show CDR1 as MNHNS and CDR2 as SASEGT. The CDR3 protein is CASSEIRESEKLFF. The DNA of the CDR3 is TGTGCCAGCAGTGAAATTAGGGAGTCGGAAAAACTGTTTTTT.

The V and J genes are TRBV7-8 and TRBJ2-2; 9 bases fit TRBD2. Germline assignment: CDR1 SGHVS and CDR2 FQNEAQ. The CDR3 has 16 residues. Trimming took 5 bases from V and 2 from J; bases not matched to a gene: 6. The CDR3 is CASSILAGPNTGELFF. In nucleotides, the CDR3 is TGTGCCAGCAGCATCCTAGCGGGGCCTAACACCGGGGAGCTGTTTTTT.

V gene TRBV11-2 combines with J gene TRBJ1-1; D is undetermined. The germline V gene has CDR1 SGHAT and CDR2 FQNNGV. The germline V and J ends were trimmed by 0 bases and 0 bases, with 8 bases remaining between them. The CDR3 is 15 amino acids. CDR3 in amino acids: CASSLDRVVNTEAFF. The CDR3 nucleotides are TGTGCCAGCAGCTTAGATCGTGTAGTGAACACTGAAGCTTTCTTT.

V and J are TRBV2 and TRBJ1-1; D unclear. This CDR3 is built from 12 residues. V was shortened by 7 bases and J by 2 bases, with 8 bases between the two germline ends. Germline V gives CDR1 SNHLY, CDR2 FYNNEI. CDR3 DNA sequence: TGTGCCAGCACCGAGGAAAACACTGAAGCTTTCTTT. This gives the protein CASTEENTEAFF.

This chain connects TRBV25-1 to TRBJ1-2, with 9 bases fitting TRBD1. V was pared by 8 bases and J by 10 bases, with 8 bases of the junction left unmatched. This CDR3 has 12 amino acids. CDR1 and CDR2 (germline): MGHDK, SYGVNS. CDR3 DNA: TGTGCCAGCGCCGGGGGGACAGGGATCTACACCTTC. Translated: CASAGGTGIYTF.

The V gene is TRBV18, the J gene TRBJ2-3; D may be TRBD2 (5 bases). The CDR3 extends over 15 amino acids. V shed 5 bases and J shed 6 bases, with 18 bases lying between them. CDR1 and CDR2 from the germline V gene are KGHSH and LQKENI. CDR3 DNA: TGTGCCAGCTCAGACCAAGTAGCGACCCGGGATACGCAGTATTTT. Translation: CASSDQVATRDTQYF.

The chain carries TRBV13 and TRBJ2-3; TRBD2 matches 11 bases. Germline trimming cut 4 bases from V and 5 bases from J; bases unmatched to any gene: 11. There are 17 residues in the CDR3. CDR1 is PRHDT, CDR2 FYEKMQ, per germline (reference sequence). The CDR3 loop reads CASSYPSGGPPVDTQYF. The CDR3 DNA is TGTGCCAGCAGCTACCCTAGCGGGGGGCCTCCGGTAGATACGCAGTATTTT.

The chain links TRBV6-1 to TRBJ2-1, with D maybe TRBD1 (5 bases). Germline V gene sequence: CDR1 MNHNS, CDR2 SASEGT. Trimming removed 3 bases from V and 8 bases from J, with 8 bases in between. This CDR3 is built from 12 residues. This CDR3 is CASSDGHHEQFF. The CDR3, as DNA: TGTGCCAGCAGTGACGGACACCATGAGCAGTTCTTC.

This clone was recorded once. The chain has TRBV27 and TRBJ1-5, with 10 bases that match TRBD1. After removal of 4 bases from V and 5 bases from J, the junction contained 5 bases not matched to a gene. The CDR3 covers 15 residues. The germline V gene has CDR1 MNHEY and CDR2 SMNVEV (reference sequence). CDR3 sequence (DNA): TGTGCCAGCAGTTACGGGACAGGGGCCTATCAGCCCCAGCATTTT. The encoded protein is CASSYGTGAYQPQHF.